This TCR beta chain was observed in a study of blood T cells in healthy people across ages. Trimming stripped 2 bases from V and 1 base from J, with 14 bases between. Germline CDR1 and CDR2: SGHAT and FQNNGV. The CDR3 is 16 amino acids. Every donor contributed around 10 milliliters of peripheral blood by blood draw. No fewer than 7 million PBMCs went into each sample. Combining a sample-barcoded 5' primer with a J-beta primer mix, a second PCR ran for roughly 7 to 11 cycles. With 12 random nucleotides, a template-switch adaptor tagged each individual cDNA molecule. A single record per CDR3 protein comes from TCRdb applying MiXCR to the 5' RACE reads. This sample has 1.5 million to 2 million distinct CDR3 sequences, with about two fifths found just once.

The chain recombines TRBV11-2 with TRBJ1-1, with D unresolved. This clonotype was obtained from a human donor in good health. The sample taken for sequencing was blood. The CDR3, as DNA: TGTGCCAGCAGCTTATGGGGAAGAGGAAGGAACACTGAAGCTTTCTTT. Protein product: CASSLWGRGRNTEAFF.